This T cell receptor beta chain was sequenced in a study of blood T cell repertoires in COVID-19 (dated by TCRdb to 2020 to 2021). As for the study more broadly: Samples covering the acute and convalescent phases of COVID-19 were provided by collaborators in the United States, Italy and Spain. The material from the prospective study consisted of cDNA or gDNA derived from T cells, B-cell-depleted T cells, or PBMCs. The dataset comprised deeply sampled blood TCRbeta repertoires from subjects exposed to, actively infected with, or recovered from COVID-19. The repertoires were released in a freely available public database meant as a resource for research on the immune response to SARS-CoV-2. Samples came from the ongoing ImmuneRACE study (first 160 participants) plus 1,254 subjects from 6 global collaborators. The sample metadata nearly always contained a de-identified subject ID, COVID-19 status, age in years and sex. Where available, HLA class I and class II types were obtained from metadata supplied by the sample provider rather than from assay-based typing.

CDR1 WNHNN and CDR2 SYGVQD are derived from the germline V gene (reference sequence). Trimming costs V 3 bases and J 6 bases, and their ends lie 26 bases apart. Including the terminal cysteine and phenylalanine, the CDR3 comprises 18 residues. Only the CDR3 portion is preserved as DNA: 54 bases, with reading frame beginning at the first base. Results the study describes overall, beyond this receptor: The quantity of clinical and demographic metadata differed by source and by participant and was supplied without curation.

TCRbeta CDR3 regions were amplified from genomic DNA by means of the immunoSEQ Assay, a bias-controlled multiplex PCR. Per the authors' processing: The number of nucleated cells in each sample was estimated from the amplification of reference gene primers within the assay. Sequence reads were collapsed and filtered to measure the absolute abundance of every unique TCRbeta CDR3 rearrangement. For each sample, productive Simpson clonality was calculated as the square root of Simpson's diversity index across productive rearrangements. TCRdb re-hosts the immuneACCESS table, in-frame sequences only. Its copies lack some clones; in the studies checked, an unresolved V gene accounts for under half of them, and the cause for the rest is not known. That table supplies the V and J calls and clone size; D and trimming were determined from the DNA. The sample yields almost 350,000 clones; approximately 89% were counted once. The ten largest clones represent roughly 3.9% of the sample.

In Seattle, one collaborating source enrolled patients while the infection was active and tracked those patients longitudinally over the course of disease. The collaborating institutions used their own protocols to collect whole blood in K2EDTA tubes. For TCRbeta analysis, collaborators shipped samples as frozen whole blood, isolated PBMCs, or DNA extracted from either of those sample types. Concerning this clone itself: This receptor's antigen is unknown. No base quality information exists; no much larger clone differs at one position.

The sequence came from a woman aged 60-75 years with COVID-19, enrolled during active disease. Sequencing was done on a sample of peripheral blood. The chain joins TRBV10-1 to TRBJ1-2, with no confident D gene call. In nucleotide form, the sequence is TGCGCCAGCAGTGAACGGAGGGAATCGGAGGACCTCCTTGATGGCTACACCTTC. Translated, this is CASSERRESEDLLDGYTF.